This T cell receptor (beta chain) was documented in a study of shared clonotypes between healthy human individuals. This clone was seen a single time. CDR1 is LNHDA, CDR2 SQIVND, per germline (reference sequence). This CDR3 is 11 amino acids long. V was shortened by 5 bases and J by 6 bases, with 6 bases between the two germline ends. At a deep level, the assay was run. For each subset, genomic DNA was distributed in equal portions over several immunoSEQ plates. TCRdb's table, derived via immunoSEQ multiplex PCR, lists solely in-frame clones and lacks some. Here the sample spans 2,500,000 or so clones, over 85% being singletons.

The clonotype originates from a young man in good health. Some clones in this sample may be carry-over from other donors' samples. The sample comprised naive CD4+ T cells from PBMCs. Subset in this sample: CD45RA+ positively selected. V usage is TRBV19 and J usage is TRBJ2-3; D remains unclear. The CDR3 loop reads CASSVLDTQYF. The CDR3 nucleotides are TGTGCCAGTAGTGTGCTGGATACGCAGTATTTT.